The entry below describes one T cell receptor (beta chain). Other DNA sequences of this sample code for an identical CDR3. The CDR3 spans 13 residues. V was trimmed by 2 bases and J by 1 base, leaving 5 bases between them. This entry is derived from a study of control samples from healthy donors and cancer patients. TCRdb's table, derived via immunoSEQ multiplex PCR, lists solely in-frame clones and lacks some. The sample has roughly 120,000 clones; around 93% are singletons. This TCR came from a man in his fifties or sixties with head and neck cancer. The chain employs TRBV12-3 or TRBV12-4 and TRBJ2-5; possibly TRBD2 for D (5 bases). Source material: PBMCs. CDR3 nucleotides: TGTGCCAGCAGTTTACGGGGCCAAGAGACCCAGTACTTC. Its protein product is CASSLRGQETQYF.